The 5 T cell receptor beta chains below all came from one sample that was sequenced in a study of CD8 T cells in ankylosing spondylitis. Study-level results: It appeared that ankylosing spondylitis blood was characterized by a TCR beta motif of several highly homologous variants.

These receptors lack a known antigen. TCRdb ran MiXCR on the 5' RACE reads and lists one entry per CDR3 protein. The sample lists roughly 700,000 distinct CDR3 sequences, around 20% seen once, with under 20% in the top ten. Specimen: blood, either unsorted or a sorted T cell fraction (not recorded which). The receptors originated from a male donor with ankylosing spondylitis.

The gene calls are TRBV12-3 or TRBV12-4 and TRBJ2-7, with D perhaps matching TRBD1 (6 bases). CDR3 length: 17 residues. The V end lost 7 bases, the J end lost 1 base, and 23 bases lay between the germline ends. CDR3 DNA sequence: TGTGCCAGCAAGACACGGACAGAACAGTCTGAATCCTACGAGCAGTACTTC. Residues: CASKTRTEQSESYEQYF.

This clonotype appeared a few times. The chain links TRBV5-1 to TRBJ2-2; D gene unclear. Deletions cut 2 bases from V and 5 bases from J, with 13 bases between. The CDR3 is 15 amino acids. Germline V gives CDR1 SGHRS, CDR2 YFSETQ. The CDR3: CASSFKGTLTGELFF. Written as DNA, the CDR3 is TGCGCCAGCAGCTTTAAGGGAACCCTGACCGGGGAGCTGTTTTTT.

The V gene is TRBV20-1, the J gene TRBJ2-1; no clear D gene. The CDR3 consists of 13 residues. V lost 7 bases to trimming and J lost 0 bases, with 10 bases between them. Germline CDR1 reads DFQATT; CDR2 reads SNEGSKA (reference sequence). The CDR3 DNA is TGCAGTGGGTTGTTCAGCTCCTACAATGAGCAGTTCTTC. Residues: CSGLFSSYNEQFF.

This clonotype occurred a few times. The rearrangement joins TRBV18 to TRBJ1-6, with D perhaps matching TRBD1 (5 bases). The CDR3 has 14 amino acids. Germline V gene lookup returns CDR1 KGHSH and CDR2 LQKENI. Trimming shortened V by 3 bases and J by 7 bases, and 10 bases separated the two germline ends. The CDR3 spells CASSPAGRNSPLHF. CDR3 nucleotides: TGTGCCAGCTCACCTGCAGGGAGGAATTCACCCCTCCACTTT.

This clonotype has only a few counts. This chain uses TRBV20-1 with TRBJ2-3; TRBD2 aligns across 7 bases. V shed 6 bases and J 0 bases; nucleotides not matched to a gene: 12. CDR1 and CDR2 from the germline V gene are DFQATT and SNEGSKA (reference sequence). The CDR3 consists of 16 residues. The DNA of the CDR3 is TGCAGTGCCAGACTCCCTAGCGGATCTAGCACAGATACGCAGTATTTT. This encodes CSARLPSGSSTDTQYF.